One sample yielded the 26 T cell receptor beta chains listed below, sequenced in a study of blood T cell repertoires in COVID-19. TCRdb's copy holds only in-frame clones and misses some; the assay was immunoSEQ multiplex PCR. The sample has about 130,000 clones, around 85% seen once. Sequenced input: peripheral blood. The receptors here all came from a woman between 45 and 65 years old with acute or convalescent COVID-19.

The chain links TRBV2 to TRBJ2-1; 9 bases map to TRBD2. This CDR3 is built from 15 residues. Germline lookup yields CDR1 SNHLY and CDR2 FYNNEI. The V segment lost 2 bases and the J segment 5 bases; nucleotides outside the gene matches: 4. The CDR3 sequence: CASSEYGTSNNEQFF. DNA for the CDR3: TGTGCCAGCAGTGAATATGGGACTAGCAACAATGAGCAGTTCTTC.

The chain combines TRBV19 with TRBJ1-6, with D perhaps matching TRBD1 (6 bases). From germline, CDR1 is LNHDA and CDR2 SQIVND (reference sequence). V shed 6 bases and J shed 7 bases, with 13 bases lying between them. CDR3 length equals 14 residues. CDR3 in amino acids: CASSSGTKNSPLHF. The DNA for the CDR3 is TGTGCCAGTAGCTCCGGGACAAAGAATTCACCCCTCCACTTT.

The rearrangement uses TRBV2 and TRBJ1-1; weak D call: TRBD1 (5 bases). The CDR3 totals 13 residues. CDR1 and CDR2 from the germline V gene are SNHLY and FYNNEI. Trimming left V 9 bases short and J 0 bases short, with 11 bases between. CDR3 sequence: CARNQGMNTEAFF. CDR3 DNA sequence: TGTGCCAGAAACCAGGGTATGAACACTGAAGCTTTCTTT.

J is TRBJ2-3 and V is TRBV12-5, with 7 bases matching TRBD2. CDR3 size: 15 residues. Germline CDR1 is LGHNT and CDR2 is FRNRAP. With 3 bases clipped from V and 1 base from J, the junction kept 4 bases outside the gene matches. The CDR3 coding sequence is TGTGCTAGTGGTTTCATCCGGGGGGGCACAGATACGCAGTATTTT. Its protein is CASGFIRGGTDTQYF. Together with reference TRBV12-5 and TRBJ2-3, the CDR3 gives the full variable domain: DARVTQTPRHKVTEMGQEVTMRCQPILGHNTVFWYRQTMMQGLELLAYFRNRAPLDDSGMPKDRFSAEMPDATLATLKIQPSEPRDSAVYFCASGFIRGGTDTQYFGPGTRLTVL.

The chain has TRBV28 and TRBJ1-2; 7 bases align to TRBD1. The CDR3 runs 14 residues. Germline V gives CDR1 MDHEN, CDR2 SYDVKM. Trimming at V came to 6 bases and at J to 8 bases, leaving 12 bases not matched to a gene. The CDR3 region has the DNA TGTGCCAGCAGCAGCGTAGGGGGCTGGAGGGGCTACACCTTC. This encodes CASSSVGGWRGYTF.

The rearrangement joins TRBV2 to TRBJ1-4, with a weak D call TRBD1 (6 bases). This CDR3 has 14 amino acids. Trimming took off 7 bases at V and 5 bases at J, with 14 bases between the two ends. The germline V gene has CDR1 SNHLY and CDR2 FYNNEI. The CDR3 loop is CASTLDSPNEKLFF. In DNA form, the CDR3 reads TGTGCCAGCACTCTGGACAGCCCAAATGAAAAACTGTTTTTT. The full variable domain, in which reference TRBV2 and TRBJ1-4 provide the parts outside the CDR3, is EPEVTQTPSHQVTQMGQEVILRCVPISNHLYFYWYRQILGQKVEFLVSFYNNEISEKSEIFDDQFSVERPDGSNFTLKIRSTKLEDSAMYFCASTLDSPNEKLFFGSGTQLSVL.

The V and J genes are TRBV27 and TRBJ1-2; 9 nucleotides agree with TRBD1. The junction had 3 bases not matched to a gene; V was cut back by 4 bases and J by 3 bases. The CDR3 extends over 14 amino acids. Germline V gives CDR1 MNHEY, CDR2 SMNVEV (reference sequence). This CDR3 is CASSYRTGDYGYTF. The CDR3 DNA reads as TGTGCCAGCAGTTATAGGACAGGGGACTATGGCTACACCTTC.

This sequence joins TRBV6-1 and TRBJ1-4, with D unclear. Trimming took off 1 base at V and 5 bases at J, with 20 bases between the two ends. The CDR3 runs to 18 residues. Germline loops: CDR1 MNHNS, CDR2 SASEGT. Here the CDR3 DNA reads TGTGCCAGCAGTGAAGTAGGCCCGGGAGTAGGAGAAAATGAAAAACTGTTTTTT. Its protein product is CASSEVGPGVGENEKLFF.

This clone has just a few counts. The V call is TRBV19, the J call TRBJ1-1, with 11 bases that match TRBD1. This CDR3 contains 18 residues. The V gene end was trimmed by 5 bases and the J gene end by 4 bases; junction bases not matched to a gene: 15. In germline, CDR1 is LNHDA, CDR2 SQIVND (reference sequence). The CDR3 sequence: CASSVLDRGRGYGTEAFF. The DNA for the CDR3 is TGTGCCAGTAGTGTGTTGGACAGGGGGCGCGGATACGGCACTGAAGCTTTCTTT.

The sample holds one count of this clone. The CDR3 bases are TGTGCCAGCAGCTTAGACAGCTACTACTCCTACGAGCAGTACTTC. Amino acids: CASSLDSYYSYEQYF. This chain links TRBV11-2 with TRBJ2-7; D unclear. V was shortened by 0 bases and J by 0 bases, with 9 bases between the two germline ends. The germline V gene has CDR1 SGHAT and CDR2 FQNNGV. The CDR3 has 15 amino acids.

The V gene is TRBV6-5, the J gene TRBJ1-2; TRBD1 aligns across 8 bases. V lost 8 bases, J lost 0 bases, and 5 bases stayed unmatched. Germline V gene sequence: CDR1 MNHEY, CDR2 SVGAGI. CDR3 size: 14 residues. The CDR3: CASGEDRANYGYTF. CDR3 bases: TGTGCCAGCGGGGAGGACAGGGCTAACTATGGCTACACCTTC.

This chain joins TRBV6-1 and TRBJ1-1; D gene uncertain. This CDR3 is built from 14 residues. Germline V gene lookup returns CDR1 MNHNS and CDR2 SASEGT. V was pared by 3 bases and J by 5 bases, with 13 bases between. The CDR3 here is CASSEFRGRTEAFF. CDR3 nucleotide sequence: TGTGCCAGCAGTGAGTTCCGGGGTCGGACTGAAGCTTTCTTT.

The chain combines TRBV19 with TRBJ1-1; a possible D gene is TRBD1 (6 bases). Germline-derived CDR1 and CDR2 are LNHDA and SQIVND (reference sequence). This CDR3 region has 17 residues. V was trimmed by 1 base and J by 0 bases, leaving 15 bases between them. The CDR3 loop is CASSIVQGVFMNTEAFF. The CDR3 region has the DNA TGTGCCAGTAGTATAGTACAGGGAGTGTTCATGAACACTGAAGCTTTCTTT. The full variable domain, completed using reference TRBV19 and TRBJ1-1, is DGGITQSPKYLFRKEGQNVTLSCEQNLNHDAMYWYRQDPGQGLRLIYYSQIVNDFQKGDIAEGYSVSREKKESFPLTVTSAQKNPTAFYLCASSIVQGVFMNTEAFFGQGTRLTVV.

CDR3 region: CASSQDTQVQGANYGYTF. The CDR3 DNA follows: TGTGCCAGCAGCCAAGATACCCAGGTACAGGGGGCTAACTATGGCTACACCTTC. The rearrangement joins TRBV3-1 (or the pseudogene TRBV3-2) to TRBJ1-2; 8 nucleotides align to TRBD1. The CDR3 is 18 amino acids. Per germline, CDR1 LGHDT and CDR2 YNNKEL (reference sequence). V shed 0 bases and J 0 bases; nucleotides not matched to a gene: 9.

The chain has TRBV9 and TRBJ1-4; 8 bases are a match to TRBD1. V gave up 2 bases and J gave up 3 bases; unmatched junction bases: 3. This CDR3 comprises 15 residues. Germline V gives CDR1 SGDLS, CDR2 YYNGEE. The CDR3 is CASSVRTGPNEKLFF. CDR3 in DNA: TGTGCCAGCAGCGTTCGGACAGGGCCTAATGAAAAACTGTTTTTT. The whole variable domain, filled in from reference TRBV9 and TRBJ1-4, reads DSGVTQTPKHLITATGQRVTLRCSPRSGDLSVYWYQQSLDQGLQFLIQYYNGEERAKGNILERFSAQQFPDLHSELNLSSLELGDSALYFCASSVRTGPNEKLFFGSGTQLSVL.

The V gene is TRBV9, the J gene TRBJ1-2, with TRBD1 matching over 8 bases. From germline, CDR1 is SGDLS and CDR2 YYNGEE. This CDR3 spans 15 amino acids. J was trimmed by 11 bases and V by 4 bases; bases with no gene match: 16. CDR3 amino acids: CASSPSRTGPLSYTF. The CDR3 DNA sequence: TGTGCCAGCAGCCCCTCCAGGACAGGGCCGTTGTCTTACACCTTC.

The rearrangement links TRBV5-6 to TRBJ1-3; D is ambiguous. There are 15 residues in the CDR3. V dropped 1 base and J dropped 0 bases, with 8 bases sitting between them. CDR1 is SGHDT, CDR2 YYEEEE, per germline. The CDR3 sequence is CASSLWLNSGNTIYF. CDR3 in DNA: TGTGCCAGCAGCTTGTGGCTGAACTCTGGAAACACCATATATTTT.

The J gene is TRBJ1-2, the V gene TRBV21-1; TRBD1 is the table's D call, not checked against the DNA. TRBV21-1 is annotated as a pseudogene. The CDR3 is 15 residues long. The chain's CDR3 is CASSKVGTANYGYTF. The CDR3 region has the DNA TGTGCCAGCAGCAAAGTAGGGACAGCTAACTATGGCTACACCTTC.

The rearrangement links TRBV15 to TRBJ1-6; tentatively, D is TRBD1 (5 bases). Germline V gene lookup returns CDR1 LNHNV and CDR2 YYDKDF (reference sequence). The CDR3 spans 17 residues. Trimming pared 0 bases from V and 7 bases from J, leaving 16 bases between. CDR3: CATSRDRQGGPNSPLHF. The CDR3 DNA reads TGTGCCACCAGCAGAGATCGGCAGGGTGGGCCAAATTCACCCCTCCACTTT.

CDR3 region: CASSYRMTGSNSPLHF. The CDR3 DNA is TGTGCCAGCAGTTACCGCATGACAGGGTCAAATTCACCCCTCCACTTT. The chain couples TRBV6-6 to TRBJ1-6; 7 nucleotides match TRBD1. J gave up 7 bases and V 2 bases, and 8 bases lay outside the gene matches. Per germline, CDR1 MNHNY and CDR2 SVGAGI (reference sequence). The CDR3 sequence is 16 residues long.

The genes are TRBV19 and TRBJ2-6; 7 bases align to TRBD1. The trim removed 6 bases at V and 4 bases at J, leaving 3 bases unmatched. CDR1 and CDR2 (germline): LNHDA, SQIVND (reference sequence). The CDR3 runs to 14 residues. The CDR3 here is CASRQGSGANVLTF. The CDR3 coding sequence is TGTGCCAGTAGACAGGGGTCAGGGGCCAACGTCCTGACTTTC.

The V and J genes are TRBV11-1 and TRBJ2-2; maybe TRBD1 (6 bases). V was clipped by 1 base and J by 4 bases, with 7 bases between them. This CDR3 has 14 residues. Germline V gene sequence: CDR1 SGHAT, CDR2 FQDESV (reference sequence). Written as DNA, the CDR3 is TGTGCCAGCAGCTTAGGAGGGGGCACCGGGGAGCTGTTTTTT. Amino acid sequence: CASSLGGGTGELFF.

In its sample, this clone was seen once. The genes are TRBV5-1 and TRBJ1-3; 7 bases are shared with TRBD1. After removal of 2 bases from V and 0 bases from J, the junction contained 8 bases not matched to a gene. Germline values: CDR1 SGHRS, CDR2 YFSETQ. The CDR3 runs 17 residues. CDR3 coding DNA: TGCGCCAGCAGCTTATCGACAGGGACCTTCTCTGGAAACACCATATATTTT. Its translation is CASSLSTGTFSGNTIYF. The full variable domain, completed using reference TRBV5-1 and TRBJ1-3, is KAGVTQTPRYLIKTRGQQVTLSCSPISGHRSVSWYQQTPGQGLQFLFEYFSETQRNKGNFPGRFSGRQFSNSRSEMNVSTLELGDSALYLCASSLSTGTFSGNTIYFGEGSWLTVV.

V usage is TRBV5-4 and J usage is TRBJ2-2; 8 nucleotides line up with TRBD2. CDR1 is SGHNT, CDR2 YYREEE, per germline (reference sequence). This CDR3 is 15 amino acids long. Trimming at V came to 3 bases and at J to 4 bases, leaving 5 bases not matched to a gene. CDR3 amino acids: CASSSEAGVTGELFF. CDR3 coding DNA: TGTGCCAGCAGCTCGGAAGCGGGGGTCACCGGGGAGCTGTTTTTT.

The V gene is TRBV29-1, the J gene TRBJ1-3; 12 bases match TRBD1. From germline, CDR1 is SQVTM and CDR2 ANQGSEA. Losses at the gene ends were 7 bases for V and 8 bases for J; bases not matched to a gene: 12. CDR3 length: 15 residues. CDR3 nucleotides: TGCAGCGCCGCGGGACAGGGGGCCTCAACAGACACCATATATTTT. It translates to CSAAGQGASTDTIYF.

The gene calls are TRBV14 and TRBJ1-1, with 7 bases matching TRBD1. Germline V lookup: CDR1 SGHDN, CDR2 FVKESK. The V and J ends lost 4 bases and 1 base, in that order; junction bases with no gene match: 0. The CDR3 extends over 13 amino acids. CDR3 nucleotide sequence: TGTGCCAGCAGCCCAGGGGGGAACACTGAAGCTTTCTTT. Encoded protein: CASSPGGNTEAFF.